This T cell receptor beta chain was captured in a study of blood T cells in healthy people across ages. The J segment lost 5 bases and the V segment lost 7 bases, leaving 16 bases of the junction unmatched. The CDR3 spans 17 residues. The germline V gene has CDR1 MDHEN and CDR2 SYDVKM. A sample-barcoded 5' primer and a J-beta primer mix were used in a second PCR of roughly 6 to 12 cycles. TCRdb re-analysed the 5' RACE reads in MiXCR, keeping a single row per CDR3 protein. In the table there are 1,300,000 or so distinct CDR3 sequences, approximately 59% of which are singletons. The clonotype originates from a man aged 18 to 29 in good health. The rearrangement links TRBV28 to TRBJ2-1; TRBD1 agrees at 8 bases. The specimen sequenced was blood. The CDR3 loop is CASTTLDRGPWDNEQFF. CDR3 nucleotides: TGTGCCAGCACCACCCTCGACAGGGGTCCGTGGGACAATGAGCAGTTCTTC.